This T cell receptor (beta chain) was identified in a study of CD8 T cells in ankylosing spondylitis (dated by TCRdb to about 2017). About the study as a whole: To find TCR variants linked to disease, the study profiled T cell receptor beta repertoires in ankylosing spondylitis patients and healthy donors. In total, the full study cohort was made up of some 110 healthy donors and 25 ankylosing spondylitis patients. Samples of peripheral blood were taken, and for ankylosing spondylitis patients, synovial fluid was collected as well.

Points the paper makes about the study in general: A TCR beta motif made up of roughly eight highly homologous amino acid variants appeared to be characteristic of blood from ankylosing spondylitis patients. Some motif variants were previously reported in synovial fluid and blood of reactive arthritis patients, suggesting common disease-initiation mechanisms. According to the report, matched synovial fluid samples from ankylosing spondylitis patients were significantly enriched for the disease-linked clones. The disease-linked clones had a CD8+ phenotype and were found at relatively low frequencies in peripheral blood.

Data came from an Illumina HiSeq 2500. Quantitative 5'-RACE with molecular barcodes was used to prepare TCR beta libraries. For the original study's pipeline: A new computational method, built on a probabilistic model of VDJ rearrangement, was used to identify disease-linked TCR variants. TCRdb redid the processing of the public reads, applying fastp at Q25 and MiXCR, and retained in-frame beta chains. CDR3 protein sequences are deduplicated, and each keeps its most common genes and DNA. These V and J calls originate from TCRdb's pipeline instead of the authors' own analysis. Within this sample are roughly 700,000 distinct CDR3 sequences, with 15% to 20% of them counted one time only. 15% to 20% of the sample rests with the top ten. This clonotype was counted only a few times. This receptor's antigen is unknown. No per-base quality is available; no much larger clone lies one base away. The CDR3, cysteine through phenylalanine, is 14 amino acids long. This entry keeps only the CDR3 DNA: 42 bases, framed from base 1. The germline V gene yields SQVTM for CDR1 and ANQGSEA for CDR2. Here V drops 7 bases and J drops 5 bases, and the junction holds 13 bases not matched to any gene.

The chain was built from TRBV29-1 and TRBJ2-7; 8 of the junction bases match TRBD1. What was sequenced was blood, either unsorted or a sorted T cell fraction (not recorded which). The sequence was obtained from a male donor with ankylosing spondylitis. DNA sequence: TGCAGCGGGAGGACAGGGACAGAACAAAACGAGCAGTACTTC. It encodes CSGRTGTEQNEQYF.